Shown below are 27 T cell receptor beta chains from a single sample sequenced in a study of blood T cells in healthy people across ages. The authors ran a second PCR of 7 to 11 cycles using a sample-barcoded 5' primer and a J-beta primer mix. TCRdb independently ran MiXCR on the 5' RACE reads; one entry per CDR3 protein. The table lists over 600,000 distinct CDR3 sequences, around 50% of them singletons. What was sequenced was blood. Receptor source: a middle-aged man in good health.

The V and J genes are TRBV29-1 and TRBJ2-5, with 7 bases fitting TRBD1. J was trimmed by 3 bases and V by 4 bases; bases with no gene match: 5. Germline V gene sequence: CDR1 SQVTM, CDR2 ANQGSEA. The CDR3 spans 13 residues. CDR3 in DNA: TGCAGCGTTGCTGGGACAGTTGAAGAGACCCAGTACTTC. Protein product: CSVAGTVEETQYF.

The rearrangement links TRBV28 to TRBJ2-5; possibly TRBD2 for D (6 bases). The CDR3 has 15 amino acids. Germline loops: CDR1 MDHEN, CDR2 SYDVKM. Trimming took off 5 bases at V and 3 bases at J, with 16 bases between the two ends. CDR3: CASSPRNAGKETQYF. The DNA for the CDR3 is TGTGCCAGCAGTCCCCGGAACGCGGGGAAAGAGACCCAGTACTTC.

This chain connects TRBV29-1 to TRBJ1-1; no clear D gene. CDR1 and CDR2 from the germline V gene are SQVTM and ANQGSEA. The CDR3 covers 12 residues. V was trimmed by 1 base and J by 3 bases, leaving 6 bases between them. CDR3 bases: TGCAGCGTTGAAGGTTCTGACACTGAAGCTTTCTTT. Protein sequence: CSVEGSDTEAFF.

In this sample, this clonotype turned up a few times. CDR3 loop: CASSLGSGVGETQYF. CDR3 DNA sequence: TGTGCCAGCAGCTTAGGTTCCGGGGTAGGCGAGACCCAGTACTTC. The V gene is TRBV7-2, the J gene TRBJ2-5; maybe TRBD2 (5 bases). Germline assignment: CDR1 SGHTA and CDR2 FQGNSA. Trimming took off 1 base at V and 5 bases at J, with 14 bases between the two ends. The CDR3 runs to 15 residues.

The CDR3 spells CASSVGLRRTDTQYF. CDR3 DNA sequence: TGTGCCAGCAGCGTAGGTTTGCGGCGCACAGATACGCAGTATTTT. The chain uses TRBV9 and TRBJ2-3; D is uncertain. Between the trimmed V and J ends, which lost 0 bases and 1 base, there was a span of 9 bases. CDR3 length equals 15 residues. In germline, CDR1 is SGDLS, CDR2 YYNGEE.

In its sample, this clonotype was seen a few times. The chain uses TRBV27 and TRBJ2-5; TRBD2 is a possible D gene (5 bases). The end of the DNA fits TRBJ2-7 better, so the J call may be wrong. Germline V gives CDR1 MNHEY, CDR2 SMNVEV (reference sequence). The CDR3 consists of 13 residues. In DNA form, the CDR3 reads TGTGCCAGCAGGTCTGGGAGTAGTCACGAGCAGTACTTC. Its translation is CASRSGSSHEQYF.

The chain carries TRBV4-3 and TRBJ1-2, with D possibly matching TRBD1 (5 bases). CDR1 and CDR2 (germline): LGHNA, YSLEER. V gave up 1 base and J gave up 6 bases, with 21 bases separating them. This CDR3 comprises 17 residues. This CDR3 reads CASSQVGAGQGMNGYTF. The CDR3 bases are TGCGCCAGCAGCCAAGTCGGGGCCGGTCAGGGTATGAATGGCTACACCTTC.

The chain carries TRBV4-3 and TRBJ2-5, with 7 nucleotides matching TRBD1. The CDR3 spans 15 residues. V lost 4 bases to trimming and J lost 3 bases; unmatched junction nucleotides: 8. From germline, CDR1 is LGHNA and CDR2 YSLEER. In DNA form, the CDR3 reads TGCGCCAGCAGCCCAGGGGGAGAAGAGAAAGAGACCCAGTACTTC. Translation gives CASSPGGEEKETQYF.

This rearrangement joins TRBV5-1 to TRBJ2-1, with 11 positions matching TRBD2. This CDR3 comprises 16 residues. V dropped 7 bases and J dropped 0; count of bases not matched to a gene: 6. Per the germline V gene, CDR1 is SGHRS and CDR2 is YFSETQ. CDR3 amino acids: CASWETSGDSYNEQFF. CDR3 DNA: TGCGCCAGCTGGGAGACTAGCGGGGACTCCTACAATGAGCAGTTCTTC.

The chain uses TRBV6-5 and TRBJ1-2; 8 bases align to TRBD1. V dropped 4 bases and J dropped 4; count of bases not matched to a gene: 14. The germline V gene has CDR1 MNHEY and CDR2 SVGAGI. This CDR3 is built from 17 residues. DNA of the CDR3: TGTGCCAGCAGTTTCGGGGAAGCAGGGGGCGCTTCCTATGGCTACACCTTC. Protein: CASSFGEAGGASYGYTF.

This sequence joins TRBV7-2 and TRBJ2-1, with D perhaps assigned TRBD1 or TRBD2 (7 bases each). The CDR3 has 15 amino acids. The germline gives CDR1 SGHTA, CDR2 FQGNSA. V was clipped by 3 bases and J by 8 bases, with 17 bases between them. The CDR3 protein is CASSFGRGQEYEQFF. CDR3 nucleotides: TGTGCCAGCAGCTTTGGGAGGGGGCAGGAATATGAGCAGTTCTTC.

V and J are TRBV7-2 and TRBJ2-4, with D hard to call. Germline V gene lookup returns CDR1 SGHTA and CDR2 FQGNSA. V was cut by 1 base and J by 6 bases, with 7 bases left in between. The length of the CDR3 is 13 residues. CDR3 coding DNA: TGTGCCAGCAGCTTAGATCCGGTAAACATTCAGTACTTC. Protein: CASSLDPVNIQYF.

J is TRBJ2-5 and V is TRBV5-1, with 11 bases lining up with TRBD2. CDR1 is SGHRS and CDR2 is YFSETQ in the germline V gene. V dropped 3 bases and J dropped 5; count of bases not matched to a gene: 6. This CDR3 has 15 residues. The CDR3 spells CASSSGTSGPETQYF. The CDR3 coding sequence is TGCGCCAGCAGCTCCGGGACTAGCGGCCCGGAGACCCAGTACTTC. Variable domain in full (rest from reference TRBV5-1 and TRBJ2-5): KAGVTQTPRYLIKTRGQQVTLSCSPISGHRSVSWYQQTPGQGLQFLFEYFSETQRNKGNFPGRFSGRQFSNSRSEMNVSTLELGDSALYLCASSSGTSGPETQYFGPGTRLLVL.

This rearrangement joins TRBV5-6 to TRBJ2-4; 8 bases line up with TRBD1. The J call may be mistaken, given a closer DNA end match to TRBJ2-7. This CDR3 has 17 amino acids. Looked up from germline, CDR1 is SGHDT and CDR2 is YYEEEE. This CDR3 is CASSLAAQGAFRYEQYF. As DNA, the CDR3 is TGTGCCAGCAGCTTGGCCGCCCAGGGGGCATTCAGATACGAGCAGTACTTC.

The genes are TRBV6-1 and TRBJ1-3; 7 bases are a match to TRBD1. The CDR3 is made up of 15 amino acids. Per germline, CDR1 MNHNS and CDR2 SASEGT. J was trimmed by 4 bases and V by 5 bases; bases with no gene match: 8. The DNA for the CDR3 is TGTGCCAGCAGTCGCACCGGGACAGACGGAAACACCATATATTTT. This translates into CASSRTGTDGNTIYF.

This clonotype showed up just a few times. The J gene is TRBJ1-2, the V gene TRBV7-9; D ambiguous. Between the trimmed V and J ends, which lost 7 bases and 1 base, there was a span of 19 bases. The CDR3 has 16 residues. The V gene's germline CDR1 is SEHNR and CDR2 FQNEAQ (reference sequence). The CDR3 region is CASNPTLEGSNYGYTF. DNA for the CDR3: TGTGCCAGCAACCCGACGTTGGAAGGGAGTAACTATGGCTACACCTTC.

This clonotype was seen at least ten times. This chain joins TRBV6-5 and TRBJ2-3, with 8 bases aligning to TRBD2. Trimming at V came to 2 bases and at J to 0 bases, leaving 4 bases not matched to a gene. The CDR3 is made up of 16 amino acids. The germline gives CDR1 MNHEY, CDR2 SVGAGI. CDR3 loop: CASSYGAGGSTDTQYF. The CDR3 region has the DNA TGTGCCAGCAGTTACGGCGCGGGAGGAAGCACAGATACGCAGTATTTT.

CDR3: CATGGSAYEQYF. CDR3 DNA: TGTGCCACCGGAGGCTCGGCCTACGAGCAGTACTTC. This chain connects TRBV28 to TRBJ2-7, with D tentatively TRBD2 (5 bases). This CDR3 region has 12 residues. CDR1 is MDHEN and CDR2 is SYDVKM in the germline V gene. The V and J ends lost 10 bases and 2 bases respectively, with 12 bases between them.

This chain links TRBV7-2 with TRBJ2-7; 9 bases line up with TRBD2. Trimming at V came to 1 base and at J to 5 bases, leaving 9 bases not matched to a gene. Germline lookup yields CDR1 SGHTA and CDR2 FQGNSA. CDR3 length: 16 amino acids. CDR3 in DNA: TGTGCCAGCAGCTTAGTAATAGCGGGAGATTCACACGAGCAGTACTTC. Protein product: CASSLVIAGDSHEQYF. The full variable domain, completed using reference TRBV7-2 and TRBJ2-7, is GAGVSQSPSNKVTEKGKDVELRCDPISGHTALYWYRQSLGQGLEFLIYFQGNSAPDKSGLPSDRFSAERTGGSVSTLTIQRTQQEDSAVYLCASSLVIAGDSHEQYFGPGTRLTVT.

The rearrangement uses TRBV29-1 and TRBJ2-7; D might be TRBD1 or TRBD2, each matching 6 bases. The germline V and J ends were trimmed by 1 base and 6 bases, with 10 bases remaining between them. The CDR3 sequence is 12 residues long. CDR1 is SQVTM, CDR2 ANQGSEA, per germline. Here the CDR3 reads CSVEGGAREQYF. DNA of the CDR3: TGCAGCGTTGAAGGGGGGGCCCGCGAGCAGTACTTC.

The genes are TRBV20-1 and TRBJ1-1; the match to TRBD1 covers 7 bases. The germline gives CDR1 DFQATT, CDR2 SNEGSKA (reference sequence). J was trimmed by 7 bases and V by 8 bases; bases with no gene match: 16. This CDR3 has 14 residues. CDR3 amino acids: CSQGGAGLVNEAFF. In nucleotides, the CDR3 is TGCAGTCAAGGGGGCGCCGGGCTCGTCAATGAAGCTTTCTTT.

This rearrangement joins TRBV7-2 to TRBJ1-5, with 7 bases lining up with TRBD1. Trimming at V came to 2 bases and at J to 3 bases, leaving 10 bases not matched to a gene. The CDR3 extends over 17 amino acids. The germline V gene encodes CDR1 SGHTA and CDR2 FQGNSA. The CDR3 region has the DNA TGTGCCAGCAGCTTACTGGGACAGAAAGAATTCAATCAGCCCCAGCATTTT. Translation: CASSLLGQKEFNQPQHF.

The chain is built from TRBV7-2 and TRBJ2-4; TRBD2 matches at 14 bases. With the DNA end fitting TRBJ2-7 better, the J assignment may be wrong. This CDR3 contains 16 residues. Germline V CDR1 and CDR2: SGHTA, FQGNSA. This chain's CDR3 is CASSPTTSGRAYEQYF. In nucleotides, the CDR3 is TGTGCCAGCAGCCCCACGACTAGCGGGAGGGCCTACGAGCAGTACTTC.

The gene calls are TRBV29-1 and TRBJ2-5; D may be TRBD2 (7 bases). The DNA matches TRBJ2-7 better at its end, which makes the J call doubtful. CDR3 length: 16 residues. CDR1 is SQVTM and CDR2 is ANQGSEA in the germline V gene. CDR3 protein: CSVEGGGAREGDEQYF. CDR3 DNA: TGCAGCGTTGAAGGCGGAGGGGCCAGGGAGGGGGACGAGCAGTACTTC.

CDR3 residues: CASSGRGLPGGTQYF. DNA for the CDR3: TGTGCCAGCAGCGGACGGGGACTACCGGGCGGGACGCAGTATTTT. V usage is TRBV6-2 or TRBV6-3 and J usage is TRBJ2-3, with 7 bases aligning to TRBD2. Germline V lookup: CDR1 MNHEY, CDR2 SVGEGT. This CDR3 spans 15 amino acids. The V and J ends lost 6 bases and 9 bases, in that order; junction bases with no gene match: 15.

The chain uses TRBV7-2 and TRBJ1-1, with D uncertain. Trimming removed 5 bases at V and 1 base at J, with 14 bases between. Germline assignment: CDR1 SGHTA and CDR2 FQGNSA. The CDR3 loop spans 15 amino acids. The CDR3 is CASSTGDFTNTEAFF. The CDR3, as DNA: TGTGCCAGCAGCACCGGGGATTTCACGAACACTGAAGCTTTCTTT.

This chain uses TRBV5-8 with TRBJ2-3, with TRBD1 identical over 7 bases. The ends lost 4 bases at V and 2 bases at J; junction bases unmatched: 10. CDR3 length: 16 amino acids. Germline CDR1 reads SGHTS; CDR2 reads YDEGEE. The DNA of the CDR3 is TGTGCCAGCAGCCCCAGTGGGGACAGAGTCACAGATACGCAGTATTTT. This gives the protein CASSPSGDRVTDTQYF.